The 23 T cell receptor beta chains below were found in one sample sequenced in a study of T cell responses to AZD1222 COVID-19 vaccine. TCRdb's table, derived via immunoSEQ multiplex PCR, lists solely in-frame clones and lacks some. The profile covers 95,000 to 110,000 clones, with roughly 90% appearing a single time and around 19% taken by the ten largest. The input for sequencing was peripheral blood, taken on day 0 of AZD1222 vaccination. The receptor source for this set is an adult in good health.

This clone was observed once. The CDR3: CASSLPGLTSSGNTIYF. For the CDR3, the DNA is TGTGCCAGCAGCCTACCGGGACTTACGAGCTCTGGAAACACCATATATTTT. This chain joins TRBV7-9 and TRBJ1-3, with a tentative D call TRBD1 (5 bases). The CDR3 covers 17 residues. Looked up from germline, CDR1 is SEHNR and CDR2 is FQNEAQ (reference sequence). Trimming took off 5 bases at V and 0 bases at J, with 17 bases between the two ends. The entire variable domain, with the rest obtained from reference TRBV7-9 and TRBJ1-3, is as follows: DTGVSQNPRHKITKRGQNVTFRCDPISEHNRLYWYRQTLGQGPEFLTYFQNEAQLEKSRLLSDRFSAERPKGSFSTLEIQRTEQGDSAMYLCASSLPGLTSSGNTIYFGEGSWLTVV.

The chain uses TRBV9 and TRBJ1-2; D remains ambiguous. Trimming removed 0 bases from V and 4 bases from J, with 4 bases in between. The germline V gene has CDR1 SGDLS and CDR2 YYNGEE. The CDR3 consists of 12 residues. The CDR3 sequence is CASSVGTYGYTF. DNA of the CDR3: TGTGCCAGCAGCGTAGGGACCTATGGCTACACCTTC.

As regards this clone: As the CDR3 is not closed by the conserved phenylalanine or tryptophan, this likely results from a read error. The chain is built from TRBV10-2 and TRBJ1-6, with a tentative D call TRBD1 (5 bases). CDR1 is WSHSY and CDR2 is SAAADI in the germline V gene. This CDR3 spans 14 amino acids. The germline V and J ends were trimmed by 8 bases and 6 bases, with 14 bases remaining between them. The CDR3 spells CASSLGRVNSPLHL. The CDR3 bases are TGCGCCAGCTCCCTGGGACGAGTTAATTCACCCCTCCACCTT.

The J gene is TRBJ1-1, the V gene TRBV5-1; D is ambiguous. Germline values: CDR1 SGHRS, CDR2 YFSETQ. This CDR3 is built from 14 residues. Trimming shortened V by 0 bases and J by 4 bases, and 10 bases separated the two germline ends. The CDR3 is CASSLGNYGTEAFF. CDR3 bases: TGCGCCAGCAGCTTGGGCAATTATGGCACTGAAGCTTTCTTT.

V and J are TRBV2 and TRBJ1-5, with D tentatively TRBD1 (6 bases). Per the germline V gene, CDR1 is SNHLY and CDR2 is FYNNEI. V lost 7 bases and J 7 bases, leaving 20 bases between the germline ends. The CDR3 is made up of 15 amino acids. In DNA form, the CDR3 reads TGTGCCAGCAATTCTGGACAGCACCGTGGACAGCCCCAGCATTTT. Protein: CASNSGQHRGQPQHF.

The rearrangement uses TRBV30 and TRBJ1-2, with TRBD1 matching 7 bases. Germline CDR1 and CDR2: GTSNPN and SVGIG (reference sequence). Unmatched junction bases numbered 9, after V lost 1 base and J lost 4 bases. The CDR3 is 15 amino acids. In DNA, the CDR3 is TGTGCCTGGAGTGCCGCCCTCAGGGGGATCTATGGCTACACCTTC. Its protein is CAWSAALRGIYGYTF.

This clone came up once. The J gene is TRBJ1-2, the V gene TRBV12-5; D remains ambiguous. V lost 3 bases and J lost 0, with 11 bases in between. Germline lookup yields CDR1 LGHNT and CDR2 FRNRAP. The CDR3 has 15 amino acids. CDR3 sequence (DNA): TGTGCTAGTGGTTTCCTAAGCCACGCTAACTATGGCTACACCTTC. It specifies CASGFLSHANYGYTF.

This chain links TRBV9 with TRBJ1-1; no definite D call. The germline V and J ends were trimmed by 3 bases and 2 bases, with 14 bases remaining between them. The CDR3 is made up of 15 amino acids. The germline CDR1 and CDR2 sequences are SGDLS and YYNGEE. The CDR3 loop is CASSAGGQSNTEAFF. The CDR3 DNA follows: TGTGCCAGCAGCGCGGGTGGTCAAAGTAACACTGAAGCTTTCTTT.

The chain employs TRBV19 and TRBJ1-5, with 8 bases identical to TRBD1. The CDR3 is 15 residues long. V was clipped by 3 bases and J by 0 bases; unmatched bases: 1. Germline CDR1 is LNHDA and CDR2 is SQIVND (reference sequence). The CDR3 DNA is TGTGCCAGTAGTATCCAGGGGGCTAGCAATCAGCCCCAGCATTTT. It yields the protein CASSIQGASNQPQHF.

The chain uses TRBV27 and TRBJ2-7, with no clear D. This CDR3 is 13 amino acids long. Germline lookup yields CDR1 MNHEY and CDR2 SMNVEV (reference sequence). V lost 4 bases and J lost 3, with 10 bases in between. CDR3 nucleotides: TGTGCCAGCAGTTATAGATTTCGCTACGAGCAGTACTTC. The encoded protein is CASSYRFRYEQYF.

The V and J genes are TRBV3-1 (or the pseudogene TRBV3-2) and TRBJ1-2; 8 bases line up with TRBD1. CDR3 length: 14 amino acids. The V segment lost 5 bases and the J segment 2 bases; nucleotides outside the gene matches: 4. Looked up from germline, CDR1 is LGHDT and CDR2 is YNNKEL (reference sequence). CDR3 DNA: TGTGCCAGCAGCTCCGGGACAGGAAACTATGGCTACACCTTC. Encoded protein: CASSSGTGNYGYTF.

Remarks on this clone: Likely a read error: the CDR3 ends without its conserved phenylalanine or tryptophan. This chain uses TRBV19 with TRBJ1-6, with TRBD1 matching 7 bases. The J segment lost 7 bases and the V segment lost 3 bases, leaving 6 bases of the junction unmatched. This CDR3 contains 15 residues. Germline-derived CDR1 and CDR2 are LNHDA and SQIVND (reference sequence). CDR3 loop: CASSIRQGENSPLHL. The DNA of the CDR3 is TGTGCCAGTAGTATTCGACAGGGCGAAAATTCACCCCTCCACCTT.

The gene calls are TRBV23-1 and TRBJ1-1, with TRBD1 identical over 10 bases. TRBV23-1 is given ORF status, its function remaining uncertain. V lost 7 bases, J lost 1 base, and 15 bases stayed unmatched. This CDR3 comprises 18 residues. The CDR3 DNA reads TGCGCCAGCAAGACCGGGACAGGGGAAATTTACCAGAACACTGAAGCTTTCTTT. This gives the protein CASKTGTGEIYQNTEAFF.

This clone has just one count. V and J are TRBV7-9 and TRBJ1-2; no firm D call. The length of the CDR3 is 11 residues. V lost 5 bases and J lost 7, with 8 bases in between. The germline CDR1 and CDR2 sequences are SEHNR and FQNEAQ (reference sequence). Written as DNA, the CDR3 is TGTGCCAGCAGCCGAGACCTTGGCTACACCTTC. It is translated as CASSRDLGYTF.

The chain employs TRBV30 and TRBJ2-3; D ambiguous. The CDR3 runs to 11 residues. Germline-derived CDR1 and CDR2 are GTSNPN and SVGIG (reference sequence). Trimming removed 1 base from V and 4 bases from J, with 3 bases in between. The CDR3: CAWSGADTQYF. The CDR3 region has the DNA TGTGCCTGGAGTGGTGCAGATACGCAGTATTTT.

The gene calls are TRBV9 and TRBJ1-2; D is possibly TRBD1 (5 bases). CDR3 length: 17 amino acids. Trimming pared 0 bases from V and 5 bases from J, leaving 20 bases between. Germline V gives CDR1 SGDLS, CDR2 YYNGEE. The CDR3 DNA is TGTGCCAGCAGCGTAGAGAGAGAAATAGACAGAAGATATGGCTACACCTTC. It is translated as CASSVEREIDRRYGYTF.

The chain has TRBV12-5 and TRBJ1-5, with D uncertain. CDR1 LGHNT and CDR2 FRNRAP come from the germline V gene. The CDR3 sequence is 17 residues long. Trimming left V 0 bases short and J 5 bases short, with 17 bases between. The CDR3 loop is CASGLVRQPVGDQPQHF. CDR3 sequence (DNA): TGTGCTAGTGGTTTGGTAAGGCAACCGGTGGGCGATCAGCCCCAGCATTTT. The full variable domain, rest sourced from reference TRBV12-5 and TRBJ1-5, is DARVTQTPRHKVTEMGQEVTMRCQPILGHNTVFWYRQTMMQGLELLAYFRNRAPLDDSGMPKDRFSAEMPDATLATLKIQPSEPRDSAVYFCASGLVRQPVGDQPQHFGDGTRLSIL.

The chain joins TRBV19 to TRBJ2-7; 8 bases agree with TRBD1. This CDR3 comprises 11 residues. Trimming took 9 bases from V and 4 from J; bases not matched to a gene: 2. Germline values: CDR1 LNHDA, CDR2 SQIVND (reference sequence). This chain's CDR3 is CASDRGYEQYF. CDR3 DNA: TGTGCCAGCGACAGGGGTTACGAGCAGTACTTC.

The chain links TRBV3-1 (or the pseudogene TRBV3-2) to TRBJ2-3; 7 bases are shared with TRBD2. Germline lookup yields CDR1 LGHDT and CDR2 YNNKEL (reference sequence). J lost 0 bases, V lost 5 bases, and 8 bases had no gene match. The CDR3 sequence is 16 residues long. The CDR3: CASSESGGVSTDTQYF. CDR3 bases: TGTGCCAGCAGCGAAAGTGGGGGGGTTAGCACAGATACGCAGTATTTT.

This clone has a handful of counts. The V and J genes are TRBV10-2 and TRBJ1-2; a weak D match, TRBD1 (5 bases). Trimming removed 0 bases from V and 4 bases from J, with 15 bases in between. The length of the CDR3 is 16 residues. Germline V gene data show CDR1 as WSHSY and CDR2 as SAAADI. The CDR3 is CASSESGVRPIYGYTF. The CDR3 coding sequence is TGCGCCAGCAGTGAGTCGGGGGTACGCCCAATCTATGGCTACACCTTC.

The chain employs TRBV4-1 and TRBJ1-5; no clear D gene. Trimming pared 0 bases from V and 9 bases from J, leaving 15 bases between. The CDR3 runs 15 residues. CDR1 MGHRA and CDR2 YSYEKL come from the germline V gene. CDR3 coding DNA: TGCGCCAGCAGCCAAGAGAATGCCTACGGTAGGCCCCAGCATTTT. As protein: CASSQENAYGRPQHF.

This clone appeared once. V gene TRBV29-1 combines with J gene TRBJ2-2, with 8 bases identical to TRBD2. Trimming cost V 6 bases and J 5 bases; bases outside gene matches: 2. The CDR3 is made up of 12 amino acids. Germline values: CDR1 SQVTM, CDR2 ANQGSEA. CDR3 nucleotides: TGCAGCGTCCGACTAGCGACCGGGGAGCTGTTTTTT. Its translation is CSVRLATGELFF.

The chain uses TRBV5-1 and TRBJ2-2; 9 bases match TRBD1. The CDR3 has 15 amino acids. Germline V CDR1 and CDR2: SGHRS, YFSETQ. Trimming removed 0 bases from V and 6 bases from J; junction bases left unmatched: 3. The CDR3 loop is CASSLGQGVAGELFF. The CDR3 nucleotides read TGCGCCAGCAGCTTGGGACAGGGGGTCGCCGGGGAGCTGTTTTTT.